This TCR beta chain was captured in a study of cytomegalovirus exposure and HLA in healthy donors. TCRdb's table, derived via immunoSEQ multiplex PCR, lists solely in-frame clones and lacks some. The data show under 200,000 clones, 85% to 90% seen once. Germline V gene data show CDR1 as SGHRS and CDR2 as YFSETQ. With 1 base removed from V and 5 bases from J, the gap between germline ends came to 11 bases. This CDR3 comprises 14 residues. This clonotype was sampled from a woman aged 25-40 years in good health and CMV-seronegative. The V gene is TRBV5-1, the J gene TRBJ2-3, with D perhaps matching TRBD2 (7 bases). The sequenced material came from PBMCs. CDR3 sequence reads: CASSLRGAIDTQYF. In DNA, the CDR3 is TGCGCCAGCAGCTTGCGGGGGGCTATAGATACGCAGTATTTT.